The 15 T cell receptor beta chains presented below share a single source sample, sequenced in a study of shared clonotypes between healthy human individuals. The table came from immunoSEQ multiplex PCR; TCRdb's copy has only in-frame clones and leaves some out. The data show 1 million to 1.2 million clones, 70% to 85% seen once. The sequencing input was memory CD4+ T cells from PBMCs. Regarding subset: CD45RA-negative fraction. Every receptor here comes from a man younger than 35 in good health. Some clones in this sample may be carry-over from other donors' samples.

This clone was counted only a few times. The chain is built from TRBV12-2 and TRBJ2-5; the table names TRBD2, a call not compared with the DNA. TRBV12-2 is given as a pseudogene. The CDR3 runs 18 residues. The CDR3 nucleotides read TGTGCAAGTCGCTTAGCCCGCCTGACTAGCGGGAGGGGAGAGACCCAGTACTTC. Amino acids: CASRLARLTSGRGETQYF.

The rearrangement links TRBV27 to TRBJ2-7; D gene ambiguous. CDR3 length: 12 residues. V dropped 8 bases and J dropped 3 bases, with 11 bases sitting between them. CDR1 MNHEY and CDR2 SMNVEV come from the germline V gene (reference sequence). The chain's CDR3 is CASRRSLYEQYF. CDR3 DNA sequence: TGTGCCAGCCGCAGGTCCCTCTACGAGCAGTACTTC.

The rearrangement uses TRBV30 and TRBJ2-7; D may correspond to TRBD1 or TRBD2 (5 bases each). The CDR3 runs to 13 residues. The V and J ends lost 4 bases and 2 bases respectively, with 12 bases between them. In germline, CDR1 is GTSNPN, CDR2 SVGIG (reference sequence). The CDR3 is CAWTRDPPYEQYF. Here the CDR3 DNA reads TGTGCCTGGACCCGGGACCCTCCCTACGAGCAGTACTTC.

The rearrangement joins TRBV4-2 to TRBJ1-4; 8 nucleotides line up with TRBD1. J gave up 8 bases and V 5 bases, and 10 bases lay outside the gene matches. The CDR3 totals 15 residues. Germline CDR1 LGHNA, CDR2 YNFKEQ. Written as DNA, the CDR3 is TGTGCCAGCAGCTCACCGCAGGGGGCGGTCGAAAAACTGTTTTTT. It translates to CASSSPQGAVEKLFF.

The chain joins TRBV28 to TRBJ2-5; D is possibly TRBD2 (7 bases). V was cut by 6 bases and J by 5 bases, with 19 bases left in between. Germline CDR1 and CDR2: MDHEN and SYDVKM. The CDR3 consists of 15 residues. This chain's CDR3 is CASSTRGGGEETQYF. The CDR3 DNA is TGTGCCAGCAGCACCCGAGGAGGGGGGGAGGAGACCCAGTACTTC.

CDR3 loop: CASRSGGTSPYEQYF. The CDR3 DNA sequence: TGTGCCAGCAGGTCAGGGGGGACTAGTCCCTACGAGCAGTACTTC. The chain carries TRBV6-1 and TRBJ2-7; tentatively, D is TRBD2 (8 bases). V shed 6 bases and J shed 2 bases, with 17 bases lying between them. CDR3 length: 15 amino acids. The germline CDR1 and CDR2 sequences are MNHNS and SASEGT.

V usage is TRBV18 and J usage is TRBJ1-5; 7 bases map to TRBD1. The V segment lost 3 bases and the J segment 3 bases; nucleotides outside the gene matches: 8. Germline CDR1 reads KGHSH; CDR2 reads LQKENI. This CDR3 region has 16 residues. CDR3 DNA sequence: TGTGCCAGCTCACCGGACGGGACAGCCCCCAATCAGCCCCAGCATTTT. Residues: CASSPDGTAPNQPQHF.

This chain joins TRBV7-2 and TRBJ2-1, with 7 bases fitting TRBD1. After removal of 4 bases from V and 6 bases from J, the junction contained 6 bases not matched to a gene. The V gene's germline CDR1 is SGHTA and CDR2 FQGNSA. The CDR3 length is 14 residues. Here the CDR3 DNA reads TGTGCCAGCAGCTCGTCGACAGGGACCAATGAGCAGTTCTTC. Translating it yields CASSSSTGTNEQFF.

The V gene is TRBV11-2, the J gene TRBJ2-4, with D hard to call. The CDR3 consists of 14 residues. With 1 base removed from V and 5 bases from J, the gap between germline ends came to 9 bases. In germline, CDR1 is SGHAT, CDR2 FQNNGV. CDR3 bases: TGTGCCAGCAGCTTAGCGGGCTCCCAAAACATTCAGTACTTC. As protein: CASSLAGSQNIQYF. Together with reference TRBV11-2 and TRBJ2-4, the CDR3 gives the full variable domain: EAGVAQSPRYKIIEKRQSVAFWCNPISGHATLYWYQQILGQGPKLLIQFQNNGVVDDSQLPKDRFSAERLKGVDSTLKIQPAKLEDSAVYLCASSLAGSQNIQYFGAGTRLSVL.

This chain connects TRBV2 to TRBJ1-6, with a weak D call TRBD1 (6 bases). Germline V gene data show CDR1 as SNHLY and CDR2 as FYNNEI. This CDR3 contains 13 residues. Trimming removed 4 bases at V and 10 bases at J, with 11 bases between. CDR3 region: CASSVQGLSPLHF. Written as DNA, the CDR3 is TGTGCCAGCAGTGTGCAGGGGTTGTCACCCCTCCACTTT.

Only one count was recorded for this clone. The gene calls are TRBV6-4 and TRBJ2-7; D may be TRBD1 or TRBD2 (5 bases each). The CDR3 sequence is 15 residues long. Trimming cost V 5 bases and J 1 base, with 15 bases left between them. The germline CDR1 and CDR2 sequences are MRHNA and SNTAGT. The CDR3 sequence: CASSLEGFGSYEQYF. The DNA of the CDR3 is TGTGCCAGCAGTCTTGAGGGGTTCGGGTCCTACGAGCAGTACTTC.

This sequence joins TRBV18 and TRBJ2-2; D is ambiguous. V shed 6 bases and J shed 0 bases, with 11 bases lying between them. There are 15 residues in the CDR3. In germline, CDR1 is KGHSH, CDR2 LQKENI. Here the CDR3 reads CASSGRQPNTGELFF. The DNA for the CDR3 is TGTGCCAGCTCGGGTAGGCAACCGAACACCGGGGAGCTGTTTTTT.

The V gene is TRBV6-6, the J gene TRBJ1-2; 7 bases are a match to TRBD1. The CDR3 covers 16 residues. Germline values: CDR1 MNHNY, CDR2 SVGAGI (reference sequence). V lost 6 bases to trimming and J lost 4 bases; unmatched junction nucleotides: 14. The CDR3 region is CASRTTGQGVSYGYTF. The CDR3 DNA reads TGTGCCAGCAGGACCACCGGGCAGGGGGTGAGCTATGGCTACACCTTC.

The chain couples TRBV10-1 to TRBJ1-4; TRBD1 might be the D (5 bases). With 0 bases removed from V and 0 bases from J, the gap between germline ends came to 11 bases. Germline CDR1 and CDR2: WNHNN and SYGVQD (reference sequence). The CDR3 extends over 17 amino acids. The CDR3 DNA reads TGCGCCAGCAGTGAGTCTCGAGGACACACAACTAATGAAAAACTGTTTTTT. Translated: CASSESRGHTTNEKLFF.

The chain is built from TRBV5-1 and TRBJ2-5, with D maybe TRBD1 (6 bases). Trimming took 6 bases from V and 1 from J, leaving 19 bases between them. CDR1 is SGHRS and CDR2 is YFSETQ in the germline V gene. The CDR3 is 16 residues long. CDR3 loop: CASTRVGGRGQETQYF. For the CDR3, the DNA is TGCGCCAGCACCCGAGTTGGGGGCAGAGGCCAAGAGACCCAGTACTTC.